Shown below are 27 T cell receptor beta chains from a single sample sequenced in a study of human T cells and chemical hapten exposure. MiXCR was run by TCRdb on the RACE reads, yielding one entry per CDR3 protein. Found here are about 270,000 distinct CDR3 sequences, roughly 8% of them singletons; the top ten hold 1.2%. Time point noted: pre-sensitization, week 0. Treatment indicated: therapeutic diphenylcyclopropenone sensitization with weekly scalp DPC. The sequenced sample was whole blood, obtained in connection with sensitization to the hapten diphenylcyclopropenone (DPC). The receptors were gathered from a young man with alopecia areata. Some clones in this sample may be carry-over from other donors' samples.

The V and J genes are TRBV27 and TRBJ1-5; weak D call: TRBD1 (6 bases). This CDR3 is 15 amino acids long. V was cut by 6 bases and J by 2 bases, with 14 bases left in between. The germline V gene has CDR1 MNHEY and CDR2 SMNVEV (reference sequence). The CDR3 DNA follows: TGTGCCAGCAGGTCTACAGGGTTTGGCAATCAGCCCCAGCATTTT. Translated, it gives CASRSTGFGNQPQHF.

This clonotype turned up a few times. The rearrangement uses TRBV4-2 and TRBJ1-2, with D possibly being TRBD1 (5 bases). Germline assignment: CDR1 LGHNA and CDR2 YNFKEQ. The CDR3 runs to 14 residues. V lost 4 bases and J lost 5, with 14 bases in between. The CDR3 protein is CASSLEKGEYGYTF. CDR3 nucleotides: TGTGCCAGCAGCCTAGAAAAAGGGGAATATGGCTACACCTTC.

CDR3 in DNA: TGTGCCAGCTCACCGGCGGGCAAAGGCGAGCAGTACTTC. It is translated as CASSPAGKGEQYF. The chain employs TRBV18 and TRBJ2-7; the D gene is possibly TRBD2 (5 bases). The V gene's germline CDR1 is KGHSH and CDR2 LQKENI. V lost 3 bases, J lost 6 bases, and 12 bases lay in between. The CDR3 covers 13 residues.

This clonotype was counted at least ten times. The chain uses TRBV7-3 and TRBJ2-5; 7 nucleotides agree with TRBD1. V shed 5 bases and J 1 base; nucleotides not matched to a gene: 1. The CDR3 covers 13 residues. Per germline, CDR1 SGHTA and CDR2 FQGTGA. Here the CDR3 reads CASSRDSQETQYF. The CDR3 DNA reads as TGTGCCAGCAGCCGGGACAGCCAAGAGACCCAGTACTTC.

This clonotype appeared a few times. The rearrangement uses TRBV5-1 and TRBJ2-3, with D possibly called TRBD1 or TRBD2 (6 bases each). The CDR3 extends over 14 amino acids. CDR1 and CDR2 (germline): SGHRS, YFSETQ. The V and J ends lost 3 bases and 5 bases respectively, with 13 bases between them. The CDR3 sequence is CASSSGGPRDTQYF. The CDR3 bases are TGCGCCAGCAGCTCCGGGGGCCCACGAGATACGCAGTATTTT.

CDR3 residues: CASSSLGQGGNEQFF. The CDR3 bases are TGTGCCAGCAGTTCCTTGGGACAGGGTGGAAATGAGCAGTTCTTC. This chain links TRBV6-5 with TRBJ2-1; TRBD1 matches 9 bases. CDR1 MNHEY and CDR2 SVGAGI come from the germline V gene. This CDR3 contains 15 residues. The V gene end was trimmed by 4 bases and the J gene end by 7 bases; junction bases not matched to a gene: 8.

This clonotype was recorded at least ten times. The chain carries TRBV9 and TRBJ2-7; D possibly corresponds to TRBD1 (6 bases). This CDR3 is built from 16 residues. Looked up from germline, CDR1 is SGDLS and CDR2 is YYNGEE. V dropped 3 bases and J dropped 4 bases, with 20 bases sitting between them. The CDR3 region is CASSGGQTLPPYEQYF. Here the CDR3 DNA reads TGTGCCAGCAGCGGCGGACAGACTCTACCCCCTTACGAGCAGTACTTC.

This clonotype has more than one count but fewer than ten. The V gene is TRBV5-1, the J gene TRBJ2-2; D remains unclear. Germline CDR1 reads SGHRS; CDR2 reads YFSETQ. Trimming took off 2 bases at V and 6 bases at J, with 11 bases between the two ends. The CDR3 runs 14 residues. The CDR3 loop is CASSLDGSPGELFF. The CDR3 DNA follows: TGCGCCAGCAGCTTAGACGGTAGTCCCGGGGAGCTGTTTTTT.

V usage is TRBV6-6 and J usage is TRBJ2-2; D not certain. The CDR3 sequence is 11 residues long. Germline CDR1 and CDR2: MNHNY and SVGAGI (reference sequence). V was pared by 7 bases and J by 6 bases, with 6 bases between. This CDR3 is CASTPAGELFF. The CDR3 nucleotides are TGTGCCAGCACGCCAGCCGGGGAGCTGTTTTTT.

The CDR3 protein is CASSFSTGGQPQHF. In nucleotides, the CDR3 is TGCGCCAGCAGCTTTTCTACAGGAGGACAGCCCCAGCATTTT. This sequence joins TRBV5-1 and TRBJ1-5, with D perhaps TRBD1 (5 bases). The ends were cut back, 2 bases at V and 7 bases at J, with 13 bases in the middle. Germline V gene lookup returns CDR1 SGHRS and CDR2 YFSETQ. The CDR3 is 14 amino acids.

This clonotype occurred a few times. The genes are TRBV28 and TRBJ2-7; D not certain. CDR1 is MDHEN and CDR2 is SYDVKM in the germline V gene. The CDR3 is 15 amino acids. Trimming shortened V by 10 bases and J by 0 bases, and 19 bases separated the two germline ends. CDR3: CATRRFDTSSYEQYF. CDR3 DNA sequence: TGTGCCACCCGACGCTTTGACACCAGCTCCTACGAGCAGTACTTC.

This clonotype was found a few times. The genes are TRBV28 and TRBJ1-2; D gene unclear. The CDR3 has 13 amino acids. Germline V gene lookup returns CDR1 MDHEN and CDR2 SYDVKM. V gave up 8 bases and J gave up 5 bases, with 15 bases separating them. The DNA for the CDR3 is TGTGCCAGCGAGGCCAGGCGTGGTTATGGCTACACCTTC. Translating gives CASEARRGYGYTF.

Many counts were recorded for this clonotype. The V and J genes are TRBV7-9 and TRBJ2-1; unclear D gene. Per germline, CDR1 SEHNR and CDR2 FQNEAQ (reference sequence). This CDR3 region has 11 residues. Trimming left V 3 bases short and J 5 bases short, with 2 bases between. As DNA, the CDR3 is TGTGCCAGCAGCTTTAACAATGAGCAGTTCTTC. Protein product: CASSFNNEQFF. The variable domain in full, completed from reference TRBV7-9 and TRBJ2-1, reads DTGVSQNPRHKITKRGQNVTFRCDPISEHNRLYWYRQTLGQGPEFLTYFQNEAQLEKSRLLSDRFSAERPKGSFSTLEIQRTEQGDSAMYLCASSFNNEQFFGPGTRLTVL.

There are a few counts of this clonotype. This rearrangement joins TRBV6-5 to TRBJ1-2, with D possibly matching TRBD1 (5 bases). There are 13 residues in the CDR3. Trimming removed 5 bases at V and 6 bases at J, with 13 bases between. Germline loops: CDR1 MNHEY, CDR2 SVGAGI. CDR3 DNA: TGTGCCAGCAGTCTAGCGGGGCTAGATGGCTACACCTTC. This gives the protein CASSLAGLDGYTF.

This clonotype was seen at least ten times. The V gene is TRBV10-1, the J gene TRBJ1-1, with D hard to call. V was cut by 10 bases and J by 5 bases, with 17 bases left in between. CDR3 size: 13 residues. Per the germline V gene, CDR1 is WNHNN and CDR2 is SYGVQD (reference sequence). The CDR3 region has the DNA TGCGCCACTAAGCCCGGGCCAGGAACTGAAGCTTTCTTT. This encodes CATKPGPGTEAFF.

This clonotype has more than one count but fewer than ten. CDR3 amino acids: CASSFEGSPLHF. DNA for the CDR3: TGTGCCAGCAGCTTTGAGGGTTCACCCCTCCACTTT. The chain employs TRBV7-2 and TRBJ1-6; D is undetermined. Germline assignment: CDR1 SGHTA and CDR2 FQGNSA. This CDR3 spans 12 amino acids. V lost 3 bases, J lost 9 bases, and 6 bases lay in between.

This clonotype was seen a handful of times. The chain employs TRBV7-9 and TRBJ1-5; TRBD1 agrees at 8 bases. The germline V gene has CDR1 SEHNR and CDR2 FQNEAQ (reference sequence). The CDR3 has 16 residues. V gave up 4 bases and J gave up 2 bases; unmatched junction bases: 7. The CDR3 DNA follows: TGTGCCAGCAGCTCCCCCGGACAGGGTCGCAATCAGCCCCAGCATTTT. Its translation is CASSSPGQGRNQPQHF.

This clonotype was seen at least ten times. V gene TRBV7-2 combines with J gene TRBJ2-3; possibly TRBD1 for D (8 bases). The CDR3 spans 17 residues. Germline CDR1 and CDR2: SGHTA and FQGNSA. V shed 5 bases and J shed 2 bases, with 20 bases lying between them. This chain's CDR3 is CASSPRQGRGFTDTQYF. The DNA for the CDR3 is TGTGCCAGCAGCCCCCGACAGGGGAGGGGGTTCACAGATACGCAGTATTTT.

This clonotype showed up just a few times. This rearrangement joins TRBV7-8 to TRBJ2-3, with D perhaps given as TRBD1 or TRBD2 (5 bases each). The V gene lost 3 bases and the J gene lost 3 bases, with 19 bases spanning the gap. Germline V gene lookup returns CDR1 SGHVS and CDR2 FQNEAQ. This CDR3 is built from 17 residues. The DNA of the CDR3 is TGTGCCAGCAGCTTGAACCCGGGACCGGGGTGGACAGATACGCAGTATTTT. Its protein is CASSLNPGPGWTDTQYF.

The chain has TRBV20-1 and TRBJ2-1; 13 bases agree with TRBD2. This CDR3 region has 15 residues. The V gene's germline CDR1 is DFQATT and CDR2 SNEGSKA (reference sequence). V lost 1 base, J lost 9 bases, and 6 bases stayed unmatched. CDR3 in amino acids: CSARVTSGGAGEQFF. In DNA, the CDR3 is TGCAGTGCTAGAGTCACTAGCGGGGGGGCGGGTGAGCAGTTCTTC.

The table lists this clonotype with a few counts. The chain combines TRBV9 with TRBJ1-1; D remains ambiguous. The CDR3 totals 15 residues. V was clipped by 0 bases and J by 1 base, with 10 bases between them. Germline lookup yields CDR1 SGDLS and CDR2 YYNGEE. CDR3 nucleotides: TGTGCCAGCAGCGTAGCTACGGGGAGGAACACTGAAGCTTTCTTT. The encoded protein is CASSVATGRNTEAFF.

This clonotype has only a few counts. An end of the junction does not agree with germline; a read error may underlie this. The chain combines TRBV29-1 with TRBJ2-5, with D perhaps TRBD1 (5 bases). The germline CDR1 and CDR2 sequences are SQVTM and ANQGSEA. CDR3 length: 12 residues. The CDR3 loop reads CSVQDREETQYF. The CDR3 coding sequence is TGCAGCGTTCAAGACAGAGAAGAGACCCAGTACTTC.

This clonotype was found many times. The gene calls are TRBV18 and TRBJ1-3; D gene unclear. The V and J ends lost 3 bases and 8 bases respectively, with 14 bases between them. The CDR3 covers 14 residues. Germline assignment: CDR1 KGHSH and CDR2 LQKENI. The CDR3, as DNA: TGTGCCAGCTCACCGGTACGGTCTGAGGACACCATATATTTT. It specifies CASSPVRSEDTIYF.

In this sample, this clonotype turned up a few times. The chain is built from TRBV7-9 and TRBJ1-1, with D perhaps matching TRBD1 (5 bases). The ends were cut back, 3 bases at V and 1 base at J, with 12 bases in the middle. Germline CDR1 reads SEHNR; CDR2 reads FQNEAQ (reference sequence). This CDR3 has 15 residues. The CDR3 region has the DNA TGTGCCAGCAGCTTGACAGCAAAACCGAACACTGAAGCTTTCTTT. Its protein is CASSLTAKPNTEAFF.

This chain links TRBV5-1 with TRBJ2-3, with 8 nucleotides matching TRBD2. With V trimmed by 4 bases and J by 0 bases, 19 bases remained unmatched. CDR1 and CDR2 (germline): SGHRS, YFSETQ. The CDR3 is 20 residues long. CDR3 region: CASSEERGRLRTSSTDTQYF. The CDR3 coding sequence is TGCGCCAGCAGCGAGGAGCGGGGGCGCCTACGCACCTCTAGCACAGATACGCAGTATTTT.

The table lists this clonotype with many counts. The rearrangement links TRBV7-8 to TRBJ2-2, with 11 bases lining up with TRBD2. The germline V gene encodes CDR1 SGHVS and CDR2 FQNEAQ. V was pared by 4 bases and J by 8 bases, with 9 bases of the junction left unmatched. The CDR3 loop spans 16 amino acids. This CDR3 reads CASSSLAGGPPGELFF. CDR3 bases: TGTGCCAGCAGCTCCTTAGCGGGGGGGCCTCCGGGGGAGCTGTTTTTT.

This clonotype was detected only a few times. The rearrangement links TRBV6-2 or TRBV6-3 to TRBJ2-3; unclear D gene. Trimming took off 5 bases at V and 6 bases at J, with 15 bases between the two ends. CDR1 and CDR2 (germline): MNHEY, SVGEGT. There are 14 residues in the CDR3. The CDR3 protein is CASSKTNEADTQYF. The CDR3 nucleotides read TGTGCCAGCAGTAAGACCAACGAGGCGGATACGCAGTATTTT.